This TCR beta chain appears in the sequencing data of a study of cytomegalovirus exposure and HLA in healthy donors. Findings and caveats of the study: Per published reports, the classifier diagnosed cytomegalovirus status with high specificity and sensitivity.

V was cut by 1 base and J by 1 base, with 7 bases left in between. The CDR3 has 14 amino acids. The germline gives CDR1 MGHRA, CDR2 YSYEKL. With regard to this clone: Its antigen is currently unknown.

The PCR contained 60 Vbeta and 13 Jbeta primers. Method: immunoSEQ multiplex PCR; TCRdb's copy keeps in-frame clones and lacks some. Of approximately 90,000 clones in the sample, about 63% were seen once. The sample taken for sequencing was PBMCs. This clonotype originated in a woman aged 25 to 39 in good health and CMV-seronegative. The chain couples TRBV4-1 to TRBJ1-2; tentative D call: TRBD1 (5 bases). The CDR3 bases are TGCGCCAGCAGCCAAGGGGGACTTAACTATGGCTACACCTTC. This gives the protein CASSQGGLNYGYTF.